Below are 18 T cell receptor beta chains sequenced from a single sample in a study of shared clonotypes between healthy human individuals. TCRdb's copy holds only in-frame clones and misses some; the assay was immunoSEQ multiplex PCR. The sample carries 550,000 to 750,000 clones, approximately 90% recorded once. CD45RO-negative, CCR7-positively selected cells formed the naive CD8 fraction, excluding terminally differentiated effector memory CD45RA+ cells. The material sequenced was naive CD8+ T cells sorted from blood. These receptors were taken from a man aged 25 to 40 in good health.

The J gene is TRBJ2-7, the V gene TRBV6-6; a weak D match, TRBD2 (6 bases). The CDR3 is 13 amino acids. V dropped 7 bases and J dropped 4 bases, with 14 bases sitting between them. CDR1 is MNHNY and CDR2 is SVGAGI in the germline V gene (reference sequence). The CDR3 is CASTWTNPYEQYF. CDR3 in DNA: TGTGCCAGCACTTGGACTAATCCTTACGAGCAGTACTTC.

This sequence joins TRBV27 and TRBJ2-6, with 10 bases fitting TRBD1. Germline V gives CDR1 MNHEY, CDR2 SMNVEV (reference sequence). The CDR3 runs to 15 residues. The J segment lost 0 bases and the V segment lost 8 bases, leaving 1 base of the junction unmatched. The CDR3 DNA reads as TGTGCCAGCCGGGACAGGGGCTCTGGGGCCAACGTCCTGACTTTC. Its protein is CASRDRGSGANVLTF.

This rearrangement joins TRBV7-9 to TRBJ2-2; 10 nucleotides agree with TRBD2. Per germline, CDR1 SEHNR and CDR2 FQNEAQ (reference sequence). This CDR3 contains 17 residues. The V and J ends lost 4 bases and 2 bases, in that order; junction bases with no gene match: 7. CDR3 nucleotides: TGTGCCAGCAGCTCGCCGACTAGCGGGCGAAACACCGGGGAGCTGTTTTTT. As protein: CASSSPTSGRNTGELFF.

V gene TRBV29-1 combines with J gene TRBJ2-7, with D perhaps matching TRBD1 or TRBD2 (6 bases each). The CDR3 covers 12 residues. V lost 3 bases, J lost 2 bases, and 8 bases lay in between. Per germline, CDR1 SQVTM and CDR2 ANQGSEA. The DNA of the CDR3 is TGCAGCGTTGACGGGGGCACCTACGAGCAGTACTTC. It is translated as CSVDGGTYEQYF.

This clone was detected a few times. The rearrangement links TRBV7-9 to TRBJ2-2; 9 nucleotides match TRBD2. Germline assignment: CDR1 SEHNR and CDR2 FQNEAQ (reference sequence). The CDR3 is made up of 17 amino acids. V lost 4 bases and J lost 2; bases outside the gene matches: 8. In DNA, the CDR3 is TGTGCCAGCAGCTCGTCTAGGACTAGCGATAACACCGGGGAGCTGTTTTTT. It translates to CASSSSRTSDNTGELFF.

This clone was detected once. The chain uses TRBV29-1 and TRBJ1-2; possibly TRBD1 for D (5 bases). Germline values: CDR1 SQVTM, CDR2 ANQGSEA. The CDR3 totals 11 residues. The CDR3 DNA sequence: TGCGCTGAGCGGGACCTCTATGGCTACACCTTC. This encodes CAERDLYGYTF.

This clone was observed once. The V gene is TRBV14, the J gene TRBJ2-3; 12 bases line up with TRBD1. V lost 3 bases and J lost 2; bases outside the gene matches: 21. Germline CDR1 is SGHDN and CDR2 is FVKESK. CDR3 length: 22 amino acids. CDR3 in amino acids: CASSHPPLGQGAERGYTDTQYF. CDR3 nucleotide sequence: TGTGCCAGCAGCCACCCACCCCTGGGACAGGGGGCTGAGCGGGGTTACACAGATACGCAGTATTTT.

The chain uses TRBV4-3 and TRBJ2-2; 10 nucleotides line up with TRBD2. CDR1 LGHNA and CDR2 YSLEER come from the germline V gene. The ends lost 3 bases at V and 6 bases at J; junction bases unmatched: 7. The CDR3 contains 16 residues. The CDR3 protein is CASSHQAGGPSGELFF. The CDR3 coding sequence is TGCGCCAGCAGCCATCAAGCGGGAGGGCCTTCCGGGGAGCTGTTTTTT.

The V call is TRBV5-1, the J call TRBJ2-2; D gene unclear. Trimming took off 0 bases at V and 1 base at J, with 7 bases between the two ends. This CDR3 comprises 15 residues. Germline V CDR1 and CDR2: SGHRS, YFSETQ. CDR3 DNA: TGCGCCAGCAGCTTGGGACTGGGGAACACCGGGGAGCTGTTTTTT. Its protein is CASSLGLGNTGELFF.

This clone was seen a handful of times. This chain uses TRBV27 with TRBJ1-5; D is possibly TRBD1 (5 bases). Germline assignment: CDR1 MNHEY and CDR2 SMNVEV (reference sequence). V gave up 10 bases and J gave up 4 bases, with 11 bases separating them. The CDR3 contains 12 residues. CDR3 coding DNA: TGTGCCATCGGGGCTGGAAATCAGCCCCAGCATTTT. It specifies CAIGAGNQPQHF.

This clone showed up just once. The J gene is TRBJ2-7, the V gene TRBV11-2; D is perhaps TRBD2 (7 bases). CDR3 length: 17 amino acids. Trimming took 2 bases from V and 1 from J, leaving 18 bases between them. Per the germline V gene, CDR1 is SGHAT and CDR2 is FQNNGV. CDR3 nucleotides: TGTGCCAGCAGCTTACCCCAAGGGGGGGTAATGTCCTACGAGCAGTACTTC. Its translation: CASSLPQGGVMSYEQYF. Looking up the rest from reference TRBV11-2 and TRBJ2-7 gives the full variable domain: EAGVAQSPRYKIIEKRQSVAFWCNPISGHATLYWYQQILGQGPKLLIQFQNNGVVDDSQLPKDRFSAERLKGVDSTLKIQPAKLEDSAVYLCASSLPQGGVMSYEQYFGPGTRLTVT.

V usage is TRBV28 and J usage is TRBJ2-7, with D possibly matching TRBD1 (6 bases). With 6 bases removed from V and 1 base from J, the gap between germline ends came to 10 bases. This CDR3 is 13 amino acids long. Germline V gene data show CDR1 as MDHEN and CDR2 as SYDVKM. CDR3 region: CASRRTESYEQYF. The CDR3 nucleotides are TGTGCCAGCAGGCGGACAGAGTCCTACGAGCAGTACTTC.

This clone came up once. The chain has TRBV5-5 and TRBJ2-6, with a weak D call TRBD1 (6 bases). Germline V gives CDR1 SGHKS, CDR2 YYEKEE (reference sequence). This CDR3 is built from 17 residues. V lost 2 bases and J 1 base, leaving 13 bases between the germline ends. CDR3 amino acids: CASSLQDSGSGANVLTF. CDR3 sequence (DNA): TGTGCCAGCAGCTTACAGGACAGCGGATCTGGGGCCAACGTCCTGACTTTC.

The chain recombines TRBV5-6 with TRBJ1-3; D uncertain. Trimming shortened V by 8 bases and J by 4 bases, and 7 bases separated the two germline ends. CDR3 size: 11 residues. Germline CDR1 is SGHDT and CDR2 is YYEEEE. The CDR3 DNA reads TGTGCCAGTTCCTCAGGAAACACCATATATTTT. It codes for CASSSGNTIYF.

The gene calls are TRBV29-1 and TRBJ2-7, with D perhaps matching TRBD2 (5 bases). Looked up from germline, CDR1 is SQVTM and CDR2 is ANQGSEA. V lost 7 bases to trimming and J lost 6 bases, with 22 bases between them. The CDR3 runs 14 residues. The CDR3 DNA is TGCAGCGCCGCCCCTAGGACTTCTCCGGTCGAGCAGTACTTC. Translation: CSAAPRTSPVEQYF.

As DNA, the CDR3 is TGCAGCGTTTTCCGGGACAGCTCGAACACTGAAGCTTTCTTT. Protein product: CSVFRDSSNTEAFF. The chain links TRBV29-1 to TRBJ1-1; 7 bases match TRBD1. The CDR3 spans 14 residues. The germline V gene has CDR1 SQVTM and CDR2 ANQGSEA. The ends lost 5 bases at V and 1 base at J; junction bases unmatched: 7.

V gene TRBV28 combines with J gene TRBJ1-1, with unresolved D. This CDR3 comprises 18 residues. V lost 4 bases and J lost 5, with 26 bases in between. Germline CDR1 reads MDHEN; CDR2 reads SYDVKM. The CDR3 reads CASSSAFGVDSRSTEAFF. The CDR3 DNA reads as TGTGCCAGCAGTTCCGCTTTCGGGGTCGATTCGCGGTCTACTGAAGCTTTCTTT.

The chain recombines TRBV9 with TRBJ2-7, with a tentative D call TRBD1 (6 bases). Germline assignment: CDR1 SGDLS and CDR2 YYNGEE. The CDR3 is 15 amino acids. Trimming cost V 0 bases and J 0 bases, with 10 bases left between them. CDR3 sequence reads: CASSVDTGTSYEQYF. The CDR3 coding sequence is TGTGCCAGCAGCGTAGATACAGGGACCTCCTACGAGCAGTACTTC.